What follows is one T cell receptor (beta chain) and its context. PCR was performed using 60 Vbeta and 13 Jbeta primers. Clones were sequenced by immunoSEQ multiplex PCR, and TCRdb holds only the in-frame ones, with some missing. Recorded for this sample: approximately 150,000 clones. The data derive from a study of cytomegalovirus exposure and HLA in healthy donors. Trimming removed 5 bases from V and 5 bases from J, with 12 bases in between. CDR1 and CDR2 from the germline V gene are GTSNPN and SVGIG (reference sequence). This CDR3 has 12 residues. V is TRBV30 and J is TRBJ2-5; the D gene is possibly TRBD1 (5 bases). Sequenced material: PBMCs. This receptor was obtained from a woman aged 50 to 65 in good health and CMV-seronegative. CDR3 loop: CAWGVHRETQYF. Written as DNA, the CDR3 is TGTGCCTGGGGAGTTCACAGGGAGACCCAGTACTTC.